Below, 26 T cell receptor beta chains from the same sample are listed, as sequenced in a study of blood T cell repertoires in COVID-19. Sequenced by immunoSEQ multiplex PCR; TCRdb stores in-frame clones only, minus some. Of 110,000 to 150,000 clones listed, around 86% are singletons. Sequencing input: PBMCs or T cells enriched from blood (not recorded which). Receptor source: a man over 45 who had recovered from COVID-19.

The CDR3 here is CASSSQGTNVHNEQFF. The CDR3 DNA is TGTGCCAGCAGCTCCCAGGGGACTAACGTCCACAATGAGCAGTTCTTC. The V call is TRBV7-9, the J call TRBJ2-1; a weak D match, TRBD2 (7 bases). Germline-derived CDR1 and CDR2 are SEHNR and FQNEAQ (reference sequence). V was trimmed by 4 bases and J by 5 bases, leaving 18 bases between them. There are 16 residues in the CDR3.

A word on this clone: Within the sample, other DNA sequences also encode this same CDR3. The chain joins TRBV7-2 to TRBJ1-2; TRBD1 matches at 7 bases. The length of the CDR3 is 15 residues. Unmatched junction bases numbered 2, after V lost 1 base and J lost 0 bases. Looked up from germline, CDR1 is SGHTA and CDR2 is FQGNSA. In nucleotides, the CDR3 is TGTGCCAGCAGCTTAGGACAGGGAGCTAACTATGGCTACACCTTC. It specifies CASSLGQGANYGYTF.

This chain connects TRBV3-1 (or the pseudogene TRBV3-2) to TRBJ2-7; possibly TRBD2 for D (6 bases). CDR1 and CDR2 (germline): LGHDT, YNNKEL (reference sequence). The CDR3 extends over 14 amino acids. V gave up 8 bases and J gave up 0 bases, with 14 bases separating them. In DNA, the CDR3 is TGTGCCAGCCGGCATGGTAGCGGCTCCTACGAGCAGTACTTC. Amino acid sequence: CASRHGSGSYEQYF.

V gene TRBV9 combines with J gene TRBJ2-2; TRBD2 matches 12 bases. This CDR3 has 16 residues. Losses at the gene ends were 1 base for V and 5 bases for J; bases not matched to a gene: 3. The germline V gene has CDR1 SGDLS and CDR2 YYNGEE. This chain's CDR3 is CASSVTGLAGTGELFF. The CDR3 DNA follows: TGTGCCAGCAGCGTAACCGGACTAGCGGGGACCGGGGAGCTGTTTTTT. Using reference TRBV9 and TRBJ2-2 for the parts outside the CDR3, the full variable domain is DSGVTQTPKHLITATGQRVTLRCSPRSGDLSVYWYQQSLDQGLQFLIQYYNGEERAKGNILERFSAQQFPDLHSELNLSSLELGDSALYFCASSVTGLAGTGELFFGEGSRLTVL.

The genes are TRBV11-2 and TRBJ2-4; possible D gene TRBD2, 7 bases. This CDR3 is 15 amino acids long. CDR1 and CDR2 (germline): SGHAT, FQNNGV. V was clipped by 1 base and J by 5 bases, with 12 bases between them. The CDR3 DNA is TGTGCCAGCAGCTTAGGAGGCGGGGGCCAAAACATTCAGTACTTC. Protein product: CASSLGGGGQNIQYF.

The DNA for the CDR3 is TGTGCCAGCAGCGTAGCTGGGGGGTGGGGGAATGAGCAGTTCTTC. It specifies CASSVAGGWGNEQFF. The chain couples TRBV9 to TRBJ2-1; D is possibly TRBD2 (6 bases). The CDR3 is made up of 15 amino acids. Germline CDR1 and CDR2: SGDLS and YYNGEE. V was cut by 0 bases and J by 7 bases, with 14 bases left in between.

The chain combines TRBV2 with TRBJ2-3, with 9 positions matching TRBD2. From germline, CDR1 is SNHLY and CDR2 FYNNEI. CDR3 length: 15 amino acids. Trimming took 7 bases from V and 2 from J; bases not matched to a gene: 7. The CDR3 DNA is TGTGCCAGCAAATGGCTAGCGGGAATCACAGATACGCAGTATTTT. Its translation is CASKWLAGITDTQYF.

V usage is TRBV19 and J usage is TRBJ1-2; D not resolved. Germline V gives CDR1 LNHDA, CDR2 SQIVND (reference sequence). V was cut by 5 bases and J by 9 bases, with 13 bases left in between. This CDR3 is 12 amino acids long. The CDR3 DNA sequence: TGTGCCAGTAGTTCCCGACAACTTAGCTACACCTTC. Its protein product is CASSSRQLSYTF.

The CDR3 DNA reads TGTGCCAGCATATCTACAGGGGAGTTGGGCTACACCTTC. Translating it yields CASISTGELGYTF. J is TRBJ1-2 and V is TRBV6-6; 7 bases line up with TRBD1. Trimming took 7 bases from V and 8 from J; bases not matched to a gene: 10. The CDR3 has 13 residues. CDR1 is MNHNY and CDR2 is SVGAGI in the germline V gene (reference sequence).

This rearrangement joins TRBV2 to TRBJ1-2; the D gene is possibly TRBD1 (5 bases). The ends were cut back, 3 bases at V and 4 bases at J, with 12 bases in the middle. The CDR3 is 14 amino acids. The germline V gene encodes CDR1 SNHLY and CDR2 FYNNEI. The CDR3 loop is CASSDWGGGYGYTF. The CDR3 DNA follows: TGTGCCAGCAGTGATTGGGGGGGAGGCTATGGCTACACCTTC. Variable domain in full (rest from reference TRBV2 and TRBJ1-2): EPEVTQTPSHQVTQMGQEVILRCVPISNHLYFYWYRQILGQKVEFLVSFYNNEISEKSEIFDDQFSVERPDGSNFTLKIRSTKLEDSAMYFCASSDWGGGYGYTFGSGTRLTVV.

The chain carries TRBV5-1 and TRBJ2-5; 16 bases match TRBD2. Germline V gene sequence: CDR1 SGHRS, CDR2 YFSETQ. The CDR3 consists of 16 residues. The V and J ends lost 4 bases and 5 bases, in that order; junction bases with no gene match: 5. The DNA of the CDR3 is TGCGCCAGCAGCACGGGACTAGCGGGGGGGGGCGAGACCCAGTACTTC. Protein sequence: CASSTGLAGGGETQYF.

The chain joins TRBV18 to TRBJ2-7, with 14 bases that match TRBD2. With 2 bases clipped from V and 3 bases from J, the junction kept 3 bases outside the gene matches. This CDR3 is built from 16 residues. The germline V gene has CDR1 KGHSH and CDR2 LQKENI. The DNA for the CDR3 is TGTGCCAGCTCACCATCAGGACTAGCGGGGGGCTACGAGCAGTACTTC. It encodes CASSPSGLAGGYEQYF.

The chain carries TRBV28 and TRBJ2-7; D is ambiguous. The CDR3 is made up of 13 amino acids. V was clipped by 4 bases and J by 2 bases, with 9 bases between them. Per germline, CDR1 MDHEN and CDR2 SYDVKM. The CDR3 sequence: CASSWNRPYEQYF. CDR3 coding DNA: TGTGCCAGCAGTTGGAACAGACCCTACGAGCAGTACTTC.

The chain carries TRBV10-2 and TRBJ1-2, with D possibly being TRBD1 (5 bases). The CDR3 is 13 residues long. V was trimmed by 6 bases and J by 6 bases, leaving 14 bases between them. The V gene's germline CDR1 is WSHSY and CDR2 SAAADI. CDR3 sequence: CASRADSTDGYTF. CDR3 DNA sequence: TGCGCCAGCAGAGCAGACAGTACAGATGGCTACACCTTC.

CDR3 region: CASRALQDRENSPLHF. CDR3 DNA sequence: TGCGCCAGCAGGGCCCTCCAGGACAGGGAGAATTCACCCCTCCACTTT. This chain uses TRBV10-1 with TRBJ1-6; 8 bases are shared with TRBD1. The CDR3 runs 16 residues. CDR1 and CDR2 (germline): WNHNN, SYGVQD (reference sequence). Unmatched junction bases numbered 11, after V lost 6 bases and J lost 7 bases.

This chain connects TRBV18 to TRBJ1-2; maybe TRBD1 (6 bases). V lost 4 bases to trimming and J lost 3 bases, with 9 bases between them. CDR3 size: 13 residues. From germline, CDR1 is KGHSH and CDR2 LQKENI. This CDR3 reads CASSRRTDYGYTF. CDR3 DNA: TGTGCCAGCTCACGTAGGACAGACTATGGCTACACCTTC.

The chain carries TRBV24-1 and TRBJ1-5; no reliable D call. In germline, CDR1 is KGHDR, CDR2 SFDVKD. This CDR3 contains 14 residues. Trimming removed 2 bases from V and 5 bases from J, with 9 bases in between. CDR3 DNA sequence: TGTGCCACCAGTGATTCCCGAGTGTATCAGCCCCAGCATTTT. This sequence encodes CATSDSRVYQPQHF.

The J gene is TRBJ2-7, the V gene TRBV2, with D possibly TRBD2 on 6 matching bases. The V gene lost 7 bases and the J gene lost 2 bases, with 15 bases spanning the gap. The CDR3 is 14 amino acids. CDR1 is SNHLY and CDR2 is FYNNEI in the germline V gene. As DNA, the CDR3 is TGTGCCAGCACTCGCGGGACCGATACCTACGAGCAGTACGTC. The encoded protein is CASTRGTDTYEQYV.

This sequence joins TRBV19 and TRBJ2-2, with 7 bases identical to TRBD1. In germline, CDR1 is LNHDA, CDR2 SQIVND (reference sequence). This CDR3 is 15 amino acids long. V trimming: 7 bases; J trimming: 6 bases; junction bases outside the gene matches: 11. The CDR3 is CASTPTGTVAGELFF. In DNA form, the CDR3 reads TGTGCCAGTACCCCGACAGGGACCGTCGCCGGGGAGCTGTTTTTT.

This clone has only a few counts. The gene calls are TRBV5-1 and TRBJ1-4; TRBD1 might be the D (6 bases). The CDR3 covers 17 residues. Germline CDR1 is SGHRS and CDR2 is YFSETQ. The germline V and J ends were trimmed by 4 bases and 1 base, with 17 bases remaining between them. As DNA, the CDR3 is TGCGCCAGCAGCCCAGATCCAAACAGGGTAACTAATGAAAAACTGTTTTTT. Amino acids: CASSPDPNRVTNEKLFF.

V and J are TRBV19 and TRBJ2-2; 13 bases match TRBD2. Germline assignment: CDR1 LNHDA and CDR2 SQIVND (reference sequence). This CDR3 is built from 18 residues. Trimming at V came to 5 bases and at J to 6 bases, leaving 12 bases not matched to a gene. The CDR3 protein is CASSASPGLAGLAGELFF. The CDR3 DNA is TGTGCCAGTAGTGCCTCTCCGGGACTAGCGGGGTTGGCCGGGGAGCTGTTTTTT.

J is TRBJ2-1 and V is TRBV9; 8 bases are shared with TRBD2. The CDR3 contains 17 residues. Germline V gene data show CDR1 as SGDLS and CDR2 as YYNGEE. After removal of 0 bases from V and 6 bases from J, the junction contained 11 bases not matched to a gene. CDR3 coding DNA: TGTGCCAGCAGCGTAGGCGGTAGCGGGGCACTTATCAATGAGCAGTTCTTC. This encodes CASSVGGSGALINEQFF.

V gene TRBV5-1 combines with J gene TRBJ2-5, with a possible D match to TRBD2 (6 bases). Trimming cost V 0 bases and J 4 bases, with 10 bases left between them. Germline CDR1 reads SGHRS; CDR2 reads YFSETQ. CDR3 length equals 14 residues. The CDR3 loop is CASSLAGVGETQYF. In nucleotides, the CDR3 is TGCGCCAGCAGCTTGGCGGGAGTAGGAGAGACCCAGTACTTC.

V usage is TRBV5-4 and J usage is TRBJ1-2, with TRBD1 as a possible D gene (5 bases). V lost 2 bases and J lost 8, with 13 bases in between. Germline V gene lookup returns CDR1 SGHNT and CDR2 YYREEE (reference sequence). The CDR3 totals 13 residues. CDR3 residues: CASSFGGGGGYTF. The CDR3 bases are TGTGCCAGCAGCTTTGGGGGGGGTGGAGGCTACACCTTC.

In DNA, the CDR3 is TGTGCCAGCAGCGTAATGACAGGTAGTAACTATGGCTACACCTTC. It encodes CASSVMTGSNYGYTF. The rearrangement links TRBV9 to TRBJ1-2, with D possibly being TRBD1 (6 bases). The CDR3 length is 15 residues. Looked up from germline, CDR1 is SGDLS and CDR2 is YYNGEE. V was cut by 1 base and J by 1 base, with 11 bases left in between.

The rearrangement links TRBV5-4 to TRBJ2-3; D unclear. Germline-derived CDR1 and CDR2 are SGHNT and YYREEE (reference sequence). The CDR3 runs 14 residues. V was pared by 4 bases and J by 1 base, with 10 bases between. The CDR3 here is CASSQRSGTDTQYF. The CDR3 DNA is TGTGCCAGCAGCCAACGTTCGGGCACAGATACGCAGTATTTT.